This TCR beta chain was obtained from a study of memory CD4+ T cells and cytomegalovirus serostatus. Authors' processing steps: Out-of-frame sequences were removed, leaving roughly 2,200,000 distinct TCRbeta sequences. Here immunoSEQ multiplex PCR was the method, and the copy in TCRdb shows in-frame clones only, minus some. V, J and clone size are taken as reported in that table, and D and trimming were inferred from the DNA itself. This table has tens of thousands of clones, about 81% appearing once. Single viable CD3+CD4+CD8-CD45RO+ cells were sorted as the memory CD4+ T cells. This CDR3 comprises 14 residues. With 5 bases clipped from V and 5 bases from J, the junction kept 6 bases outside the gene matches. CDR1 and CDR2 (germline): SGHTA, FQGNSA.

V and J are TRBV7-2 and TRBJ2-5; 9 bases match TRBD2. The sequenced sample was memory CD4+ T cells from blood. This receptor was obtained from an adult in good health and CMV-seronegative. Here the CDR3 reads CASSPLSGGETQYF. Written as DNA, the CDR3 is TGTGCCAGCAGCCCATTGAGCGGGGGGGAGACCCAGTACTTC.